This is a list of T cell receptor beta chains from one sample in a study of T-cell reconstitution after alpha-beta-depleted transplantation in children. TCRdb reprocessed the PCR reads via MiXCR and lists one record per CDR3 protein. Of 440,000 or so distinct CDR3 sequences listed, 43% are singletons. Sequencing was performed on PBMCs, taken before TCRalphabeta/CD19-depleted stem cell transplant. Receptors were obtained from a girl aged 2 to 9 with aplastic anemia, due to receive a stem cell transplant. Each CDR3 is given with its conserved first and last residue. A D gene is named only where the DNA matches it firmly. Rows give clone size only sometimes, using once, few, many, or a class for an expanded clone.

>TRBJ1-1|many|.|TRBV18
CASSQGGAEAFF
TGTGCCAGCTCTCAAGGGGGGGCTGAAGCTTTCTTT
>TRBJ2-5|many|TRBD2|TRBV20-1
CSAIVESAGGTETQYF
TGCAGTGCCATAGTCGAATCGGCGGGAGGAACGGAGACCCAGTACTTC
>TRBJ1-5|.|.|TRBV20-1
CSATAGGVRGNQPQHF
TGCAGTGCTACGGCGGGCGGGGTTAGGGGCAATCAGCCCCAGCATTTT
>TRBJ2-5|.|.|TRBV15
CATSRDSWGLAQETQYF
TGTGCCACCAGCAGAGATTCCTGGGGGCTAGCCCAAGAGACCCAGTACTTC
>TRBJ2-6|.|.|TRBV12-5
CASGAHAGANVLTF
TGTGCTAGTGGCGCACACGCCGGGGCCAACGTCCTGACTTTC
>TRBJ1-2|.|.|TRBV12-1
CASSLHSGTGVYTF
TGTGCCAGCAGCTTGCACTCCGGGACCGGGGTCTACACCTTC
>TRBJ1-2|.|TRBD1|TRBV28
CASSLRRDRDGYTF
TGTGCCAGCAGCCTACGACGTGACAGGGACGGCTACACCTTC
>TRBJ2-1|many|.|TRBV5-5
CASSGRGAPSYNEQFF
TGTGCCAGCAGCGGTCGCGGCGCTCCGTCCTACAATGAGCAGTTCTTC
>TRBJ2-6|.|.|TRBV21-1
CASSKTLTQGRGSGANVLTF
TGTGCCAGCAGCAAAACTCTAACGCAGGGCCGGGGTTCTGGGGCCAACGTCCTGACTTTC
>TRBJ2-1|.|TRBD1|TRBV14
CASSPPQDRVDNEQFF
TGTGCCAGCAGCCCTCCTCAGGACAGGGTTGACAATGAGCAGTTCTTC
>TRBJ1-2|.|TRBD1|TRBV6-1
CASSSGQGVYVDTF
TGTGCCAGCAGTAGTGGACAGGGGGTCTATGTCGACACCTTC
>TRBJ2-1|.|.|TRBV12-3/TRBV12-4
CASSLRSRGNEQFF
TGTGCCAGCAGTTTAAGGTCCAGAGGTAATGAGCAGTTCTTC
>TRBJ2-3|.|.|TRBV4-2
CASSPGMRSLVTDTQYF
TGTGCCAGCAGCCCCGGGATGCGGAGCTTGGTCACAGATACGCAGTATTTT
>TRBJ2-5|.|TRBD2|TRBV5-1
CASSLGVSRELLETQYF
TGCGCCAGCAGCTTGGGGGTGTCGCGGGAGCTTCTAGAGACCCAGTACTTC
>TRBJ2-3|.|.|TRBV5-6
CASSLGFSSTDTQYF
TGTGCCAGCAGCTTAGGCTTTTCCAGCACAGATACGCAGTATTTT
>TRBJ2-2|.|.|TRBV7-3
CASSLFGGVDTGELFF
TGTGCCAGCAGCTTATTCGGGGGCGTAGACACCGGGGAGCTGTTTTTT
>TRBJ2-3|few|TRBD1|TRBV10-1
CASSERGRATDTQYF
TGCGCCAGCAGTGAGAGGGGGCGGGCGACAGATACGCAGTATTTT
>TRBJ2-7|many|TRBD2|TRBV6-1
CASSLSGNSYEQYF
TGTGCCAGCAGTCTGAGCGGGAACTCCTACGAGCAGTACTTC
>TRBJ1-4|.|.|TRBV5-5
CASSLEAPSTNEKLFF
TGTGCCAGCAGCTTGGAGGCGCCCTCAACTAATGAAAAACTGTTTTTT
>TRBJ1-2|many|TRBD1|TRBV10-3
CAISVDRGYGYTF
TGTGCCATCAGCGTCGACAGGGGCTATGGCTACACCTTC
>TRBJ2-3|.|TRBD2|TRBV7-2
CASSPRLAGGYPDTQYF
TGTGCCAGCAGCCCAAGACTAGCGGGGGGGTATCCAGATACGCAGTATTTT
>TRBJ1-5|.|.|TRBV20-1
CSARGRGNQPQHF
TGCAGTGCTAGGGGAAGGGGCAATCAGCCCCAGCATTTT
>TRBJ2-5|few|TRBD2|TRBV29-1
CSVGLAGQETQYF
TGCAGCGTTGGGCTAGCGGGGCAAGAGACCCAGTACTTC
>TRBJ2-1|few|TRBD1|TRBV25-1
CASRDSLYNEQFF
TGTGCCTCCCGGGACAGTCTGTACAATGAGCAGTTCTTC
>TRBJ2-7|.|.|TRBV12-3/TRBV12-4
CASSFGTESYEQYF
TGTGCCAGCAGTTTCGGGACGGAGTCCTACGAGCAGTACTTC
>TRBJ2-1|many|.|TRBV20-1
CSASEVERRSNEQFF
TGCAGTGCCTCCGAGGTGGAGCGGAGGTCCAATGAGCAGTTCTTC
>TRBJ2-1|.|.|TRBV10-1
CASSTGDYNEQFF
TGCGCCAGCAGCACCGGGGACTACAATGAGCAGTTCTTC
>TRBJ2-3|.|.|TRBV3-1
CASSQDAGTDTQYF
TGTGCCAGCAGCCAAGATGCAGGGACAGATACGCAGTATTTT
>TRBJ2-2|many|TRBD2|TRBV4-2
CASSQAGTSRTGELFF
TGTGCCAGCAGCCAAGCCGGGACTAGTCGGACCGGGGAGCTGTTTTTT
>TRBJ1-1|.|TRBD1|TRBV20-1
CSATTGTDMNTEAFF
TGCAGTGCTACCACCGGGACAGATATGAACACTGAAGCTTTCTTT
>TRBJ2-1|few|TRBD2|TRBV20-1
CSASALAGAFNEQFF
TGCAGTGCTTCAGCACTAGCGGGAGCCTTCAATGAGCAGTTCTTC
>TRBJ2-5|.|TRBD2|TRBV12-3/TRBV12-4
CASSLRTSGRFETQYF
TGTGCCAGCAGCCTCCGGACTAGCGGGAGGTTCGAGACCCAGTACTTC
>TRBJ2-1|.|.|TRBV15
CATSRKTNEQFF
TGTGCCACCAGCAGGAAGACCAATGAGCAGTTCTTC
>TRBJ2-7|many|TRBD2|TRBV12-3/TRBV12-4
CASSSQGLAGDEQYF
TGTGCCAGCAGCTCGCAAGGGCTAGCGGGAGACGAGCAGTACTTC
>TRBJ2-1|.|TRBD2|TRBV7-3
CASSLFGSSGTNEQFF
TGTGCCAGCAGCTTATTCGGGTCTAGCGGGACGAATGAGCAGTTCTTC
>TRBJ2-3|few|.|TRBV28
CASSLYSGTNGDTQYF
TGTGCCAGCAGTTTATATTCGGGAACAAACGGAGATACGCAGTATTTT
>TRBJ2-1|.|.|TRBV4-1
CASSQEAGLRTYNEQFF
TGCGCCAGCAGCCAAGAGGCGGGCCTGAGAACCTACAATGAGCAGTTCTTC
>TRBJ2-1|once|TRBD2|TRBV20-1
CSASDRTSGRIGSYNEQFF
TGCAGTGCTAGTGACAGGACTAGCGGGAGAATTGGGAGCTACAATGAGCAGTTCTTC
>TRBJ2-3|.|TRBD2|TRBV10-3
CAISGGMGLAGASTDTQYF
TGTGCCATCAGTGGCGGGATGGGACTAGCGGGGGCTTCCACAGATACGCAGTATTTT
>TRBJ2-1|few|.|TRBV7-6
CASSLAGGGPYNEQFF
TGTGCCAGCAGCTTAGCGGGCGGGGGCCCCTACAATGAGCAGTTCTTC
>TRBJ2-4|many|.|TRBV4-2
CASSQDPGAKNIQYF
TGTGCCAGCAGCCAAGATCCCGGGGCGAAAAACATTCAGTACTTC
>TRBJ1-1|few|.|TRBV6-5
CASSYSQSGLEAFF
TGTGCCAGCAGTTACTCCCAGTCGGGGCTTGAAGCTTTCTTT
>TRBJ2-1|.|TRBD2|TRBV29-1
CSVGEGGYNEQFF
TGCAGCGTTGGGGAGGGAGGCTACAATGAGCAGTTCTTC
>TRBJ2-2|.|.|TRBV6-2/TRBV6-3
CASSYFRGLTGELFF
TGTGCCAGCAGTTACTTCCGCGGGCTCACCGGGGAGCTGTTTTTT
>TRBJ1-1|once|.|TRBV4-1
CASSPIQRGDTEAFF
TGCGCCAGCAGCCCCATACAGAGGGGGGACACTGAAGCTTTCTTT
>TRBJ1-1|.|TRBD1|TRBV5-1
CASRLTGAMNTEAFF
TGCGCCAGCAGATTGACAGGGGCAATGAACACTGAAGCTTTCTTT
>TRBJ2-3|.|TRBD2|TRBV20-1
CSARPGTSVTDTQYF
TGCAGTGCGAGGCCCGGGACTAGCGTAACAGATACGCAGTATTTT
>TRBJ2-7|.|.|TRBV7-1
CASSPTRRSYEQYF
TGTGCCAGCAGCCCCACCCGACGATCCTACGAGCAGTACTTC
>TRBJ2-7|.|.|TRBV12-3/TRBV12-4
CASRGPTYEQYF
TGTGCCAGCCGGGGGCCGACCTACGAGCAGTACTTC
>TRBJ2-1|.|.|TRBV6-1
CASSPRGSLSSYNEQFF
TGTGCCAGCAGTCCCCGGGGGAGCTTAAGCTCCTACAATGAGCAGTTCTTC
>TRBJ2-2|.|.|TRBV5-1
CASAQSDTGELFF
TGCGCCAGCGCACAGTCGGACACCGGGGAGCTGTTTTTT
>TRBJ1-5|.|.|TRBV28
CASSPDRRNQPQHF
TGTGCCAGCAGCCCGGATCGACGCAATCAGCCCCAGCATTTT
>TRBJ2-1|few|.|TRBV21-1
CASSKGENEQFF
TGTGCCAGCAGCAAAGGGGAGAATGAGCAGTTCTTC
>TRBJ2-7|.|.|TRBV9
CASSVGTSGEQYF
TGTGCCAGCAGCGTAGGGACGAGCGGCGAGCAGTACTTC
>TRBJ2-2|many|TRBD1|TRBV3-1
CASSQETGVSTGELFF
TGTGCCAGCAGCCAAGAAACAGGGGTTAGCACCGGGGAGCTGTTTTTT